Given below is one TCR beta chain in context. A much larger clone lies one base from this, so it may be a read error. The V gene's germline CDR1 is SGDLS and CDR2 YYNGEE. The CDR3 totals 15 residues. V was clipped by 4 bases and J by 7 bases, with 21 bases between them. Alongside a J-beta primer mix, a sample-barcoded 5' primer served in a second PCR lasting roughly 6 to 11 cycles. Every single cDNA molecule received a tag from a template-switch adaptor with 12 random nucleotides. Via MiXCR, TCRdb re-called the 5' RACE reads, giving one row per CDR3 protein. The data hold roughly 2 million distinct CDR3 sequences, with around 48% observed a single time. These data belong to a study of blood T cells in healthy people across ages.

The TCR sequence derives from a woman in her forties in good health. The chain couples TRBV9 to TRBJ2-7; D is perhaps TRBD1 (6 bases). Input material: blood. The CDR3 loop is CASSPRTEAYNEQYF. CDR3 nucleotide sequence: TGTGCCAGCAGCCCTCGGACAGAAGCCTACAATGAGCAGTACTTC.